This TCR beta chain was documented in a study of cytotoxic CD8 clonotypes in ibrutinib-treated CLL. Whole-study findings and limits: The times at which samples were taken varied between sustained-remission and progressing patients.

Repertoires were generated with immunoSEQ multiplex PCR, while TCRdb's copy carries only in-frame clones and drops some. The sample holds about 300,000 clones, around 69% seen once. Cryopreserved PBMCs supplied around 1.8 micrograms of genomic DNA for TCR beta libraries. Note on this clone: Its antigen is not identified. In the same sample, other DNA sequences code for this CDR3.

The CDR3 runs 12 residues. The germline V gene has CDR1 WNHNN and CDR2 SYGVQD (reference sequence). The V gene lost 7 bases and the J gene lost 1 base, with 7 bases spanning the gap. V gene TRBV10-1 combines with J gene TRBJ1-1; D uncertain. The clonotype was recovered from a human donor with chronic lymphocytic leukemia. The material was PBMCs, obtained at disease progression, from a patient treated with ibrutinib. In DNA, the CDR3 is TGCGCCAGCAAGGACGGGAACACTGAAGCTTTCTTT. Its protein product is CASKDGNTEAFF.